The rows below give T cell receptor beta chains drawn from one sample of a study of blood T cells in healthy people across ages. TCRdb reanalysed the 5' RACE reads using MiXCR and keeps one entry per CDR3 protein. This table holds almost 800,000 distinct CDR3 sequences, 58% found once. The specimen sequenced was blood. The source of these receptors is a young man in good health. CDR3s leave out the opening cysteine and the closing phenylalanine or tryptophan. Fields, in order: V gene, CDR3 protein.

v_gene: TRBV20-1
CDR3aa: SAGGERGVNEQF

v_gene: TRBV25-1
CDR3aa: ASSEGAGRTDTQY

v_gene: TRBV20-1
CDR3aa: SATRTGITDTQY

v_gene: TRBV4-2
CDR3aa: ASSRFIAGSTDTQY

v_gene: TRBV7-8
CDR3aa: ASSLGGRGGTQY

v_gene: TRBV29-1
CDR3aa: SVDSGSGDYNEQF

v_gene: TRBV27
CDR3aa: ASSFAGNYEQY

v_gene: TRBV20-1
CDR3aa: SARELGAQPFNEQF

v_gene: TRBV4-3
CDR3aa: ASSHLLAGVGNEQY

v_gene: TRBV6-5
CDR3aa: ASTLTSGYNEQF

v_gene: TRBV5-1
CDR3aa: ASSSVGGLSSYNEQF

v_gene: TRBV29-1
CDR3aa: SARREVVDEQY

v_gene: TRBV7-9
CDR3aa: ASSLVVGSGQGMNTEAF

v_gene: TRBV29-1
CDR3aa: SVAAGVENEQF

v_gene: TRBV6-1
CDR3aa: ASSQGSGSGSGQF

v_gene: TRBV15
CDR3aa: ATSDAVRGGPADTQY

v_gene: TRBV4-2
CDR3aa: ASPRAGTSPSPTEQF

v_gene: TRBV4-2
CDR3aa: ASSPSEGFVFDTQY

v_gene: TRBV27
CDR3aa: ASSHQLLTDTQY

v_gene: TRBV20-1
CDR3aa: SARPGGFYEQY

v_gene: TRBV29-1
CDR3aa: SVATGGYDYGSN

v_gene: TRBV29-1
CDR3aa: SVEETKAQY

v_gene: TRBV12-3/TRBV12-4
CDR3aa: ASSPLAGGPPSYNEQF

v_gene: TRBV20-1
CDR3aa: SASSTYEQY

v_gene: TRBV6-5
CDR3aa: ASSPYGGETQY

v_gene: TRBV7-2
CDR3aa: ASSQRFGDGYT

v_gene: TRBV27
CDR3aa: ASSPLGTGVYSNQPQH

v_gene: TRBV10-3
CDR3aa: AISGSGEEQY

v_gene: TRBV2
CDR3aa: ASHLQRLGGYNEQF

v_gene: TRBV20-1
CDR3aa: SASAGEKLF

v_gene: TRBV7-9
CDR3aa: ASSLARVTRADEQY

v_gene: TRBV6-5
CDR3aa: ASRLQNAGGETQY

v_gene: TRBV28
CDR3aa: ASRAMTGEGRQQY

v_gene: TRBV5-1
CDR3aa: ASSLAGTDDYGYT

v_gene: TRBV25-1
CDR3aa: ASSEGREQF